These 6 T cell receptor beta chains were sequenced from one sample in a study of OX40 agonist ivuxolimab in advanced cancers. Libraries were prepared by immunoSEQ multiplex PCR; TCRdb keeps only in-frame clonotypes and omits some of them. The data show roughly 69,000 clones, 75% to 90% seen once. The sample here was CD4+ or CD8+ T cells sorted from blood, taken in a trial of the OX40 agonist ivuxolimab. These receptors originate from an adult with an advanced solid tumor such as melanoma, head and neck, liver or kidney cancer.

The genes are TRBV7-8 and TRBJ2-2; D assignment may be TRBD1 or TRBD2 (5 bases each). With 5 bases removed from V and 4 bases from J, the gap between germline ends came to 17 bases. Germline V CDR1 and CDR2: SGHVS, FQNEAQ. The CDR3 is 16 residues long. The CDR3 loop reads CASSPTWGFGTGELFF. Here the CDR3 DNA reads TGTGCCAGCAGCCCCACTTGGGGGTTTGGCACCGGGGAGCTGTTTTTT.

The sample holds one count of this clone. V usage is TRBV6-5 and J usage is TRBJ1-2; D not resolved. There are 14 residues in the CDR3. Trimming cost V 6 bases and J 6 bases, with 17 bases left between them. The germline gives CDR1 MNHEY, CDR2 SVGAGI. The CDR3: CASSPNFLGHGYTF. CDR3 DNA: TGTGCCAGCAGCCCCAACTTCCTCGGGCATGGCTACACCTTC.

CDR3 sequence: CASSPGRGSEKLFF. The DNA of the CDR3 is TGTGCCAGTAGCCCAGGGAGAGGGAGCGAAAAACTGTTTTTT. The rearrangement links TRBV19 to TRBJ1-4; D possibly corresponds to TRBD1 (5 bases). The ends were cut back, 6 bases at V and 8 bases at J, with 16 bases in the middle. Germline lookup yields CDR1 LNHDA and CDR2 SQIVND (reference sequence). The CDR3 consists of 14 residues.

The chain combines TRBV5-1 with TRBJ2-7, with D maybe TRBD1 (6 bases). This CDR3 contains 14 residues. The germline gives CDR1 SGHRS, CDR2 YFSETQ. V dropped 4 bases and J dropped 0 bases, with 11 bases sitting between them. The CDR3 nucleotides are TGCGCCAGCAGCCCAACAGGGAACTCCTACGAGCAGTACTTC. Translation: CASSPTGNSYEQYF.

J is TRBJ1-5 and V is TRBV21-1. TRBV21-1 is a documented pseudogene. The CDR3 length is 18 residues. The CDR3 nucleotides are TGTGCCAGCAGCAAAGGTACCAGCAACCGCTATAGCAATCAGCCCCAGCATTTT. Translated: CASSKGTSNRYSNQPQHF.

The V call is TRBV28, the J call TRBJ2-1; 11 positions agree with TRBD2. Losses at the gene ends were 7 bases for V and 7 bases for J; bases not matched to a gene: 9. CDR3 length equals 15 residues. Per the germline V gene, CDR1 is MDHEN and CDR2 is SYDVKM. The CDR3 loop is CASTHTSGSRNEQFF. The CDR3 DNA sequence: TGTGCCAGCACCCATACTAGCGGGAGTAGGAATGAGCAGTTCTTC.